The 3 T cell receptor beta chains in this list originate from one sample, sequenced in a study of blood T cell repertoires in COVID-19. Sequenced by immunoSEQ multiplex PCR; TCRdb stores in-frame clones only, minus some. Of 250,000 to 300,000 clones in the sample, around 82% were seen once. The source material was peripheral blood. Source of these receptors: a man older than 75 with acute or convalescent COVID-19.

This chain links TRBV3-1 (or the pseudogene TRBV3-2) with TRBJ2-7; the match to TRBD2 covers 14 bases. Germline CDR1 and CDR2: LGHDT and YNNKEL (reference sequence). With 4 bases clipped from V and 6 bases from J, the junction kept 8 bases outside the gene matches. The CDR3 is 16 amino acids. CDR3 nucleotide sequence: TGTGCCAGCAGCCCGATAGGGACTAGCGGGAGTCTCGAGCAGTACTTC. Translated, it gives CASSPIGTSGSLEQYF.

The chain is built from TRBV27 and TRBJ1-1; TRBD1 might be the D (6 bases). The CDR3 has 15 residues. Germline CDR1 is MNHEY and CDR2 is SMNVEV (reference sequence). V lost 0 bases and J lost 4, with 12 bases in between. CDR3 sequence (DNA): TGTGCCAGCAGTTTATCGAACTTACAGGGCACTGAAGCTTTCTTT. It specifies CASSLSNLQGTEAFF.

This clone was counted a few times. The V call is TRBV6-2 or TRBV6-3, the J call TRBJ2-7, with 10 positions matching TRBD1. Germline loops: CDR1 MNHEY, CDR2 SVGEGT. The CDR3 spans 17 residues. V was pared by 2 bases and J by 0 bases, with 7 bases of the junction left unmatched. In nucleotides, the CDR3 is TGTGCCAGCAGTTACCCGGGACAGGGGTGGCCCTCCTACGAGCAGTACTTC. Encoded protein: CASSYPGQGWPSYEQYF.